The present entry profiles one T cell receptor (beta chain) with its context. The data belong to a study of blood T cell repertoires in COVID-19. As for the study in general: There were acute and convalescent COVID-19 samples, and they came from the United States, Italy and Spain. In each case, the material was cDNA or gDNA derived from T cells, B-cell-depleted T cells, or PBMCs.

The CDR3 covers 16 residues. V was cut by 3 bases and J by 7 bases, with 19 bases left in between. Germline CDR1 is KGHSH and CDR2 is LQKENI. Per the original data handling: Researchers report that nucleated cell counts were estimated from reference gene primer amplification. Profiling relied on immunoSEQ multiplex PCR, and the TCRdb table lists in-frame clones only, not all of them. Clone size and V and J calls were adopted from that table, with D and trimming inferred from the DNA. The table has 65,000 to 75,000 clones, roughly 80% seen once. The rearrangement uses TRBV18 and TRBJ1-5; unclear D gene. The sequencing sample was made of peripheral blood. This sequence originates from a woman between 55 and 75 years old with acute or convalescent COVID-19. The CDR3, as DNA: TGTGCCAGCTCACCCGCGATCTCGCCCACCCAACAGCCCCAGCATTTT. Protein sequence: CASSPAISPTQQPQHF.